These 30 T cell receptor beta chains came from one sample sequenced in a study of T cells after yellow fever vaccination. TCRdb fed the 5' RACE reads into MiXCR, producing one record per CDR3 protein. The sample contains hundreds of thousands of distinct CDR3 sequences, 18% of which appear only once. The sequencing here drew on PBMCs, taken before the yellow fever booster vaccination. The receptors derive from a man aged 18-30 years who received the YFV17D yellow fever vaccine.

The V call is TRBV20-1, the J call TRBJ2-5; no reliable D call. V lost 8 bases and J lost 3, with 16 bases in between. The CDR3 spans 13 residues. Germline CDR1 and CDR2: DFQATT and SNEGSKA (reference sequence). The CDR3 sequence is CSTEAQLKETQYF. CDR3 in DNA: TGCAGTACCGAAGCCCAGTTGAAAGAGACCCAGTACTTC.

The chain employs TRBV4-2 and TRBJ2-3; TRBD1 is a possible D gene (5 bases). Germline-derived CDR1 and CDR2 are LGHNA and YNFKEQ. The CDR3 contains 15 residues. Trimming removed 0 bases from V and 4 bases from J, with 11 bases in between. The CDR3, as DNA: TGTGCCAGCAGCCAAGAGGGGCAGGTTCCAGATACGCAGTATTTT. Translation gives CASSQEGQVPDTQYF.

The chain's CDR3 is CATSRAQGYTEAFF. The DNA for the CDR3 is TGTGCCACCAGCAGAGCACAGGGGTACACTGAAGCTTTCTTT. The chain couples TRBV15 to TRBJ1-1; 7 nucleotides align to TRBD1. J gave up 3 bases and V 1 base, and 2 bases lay outside the gene matches. This CDR3 has 14 amino acids. The germline CDR1 and CDR2 sequences are LNHNV and YYDKDF (reference sequence).

Only a few counts were recorded for this clonotype. The junction and the germline gene differ at one end; a read error may be behind it. J is TRBJ1-2 and V is TRBV6-1, with TRBD1 identical over 8 bases. The germline V gene encodes CDR1 MNHNS and CDR2 SASEGT. The CDR3 loop spans 13 amino acids. DNA for the CDR3: TGTGCCAGCAGGGGACAGGCTAACCGCTTGACCGATTTC. Translating gives CASRGQANRLTDF.

The genes are TRBV6-1 and TRBJ2-7; possible D gene TRBD2, 7 bases. Germline V gene data show CDR1 as MNHNS and CDR2 as SASEGT. V was clipped by 4 bases and J by 2 bases, with 15 bases between them. The CDR3 is made up of 15 amino acids. In DNA form, the CDR3 reads TGTGCCAGCAGTGGGGGGGCTAGCGGAACCTACGAGCAGTACTTC. Amino acid sequence: CASSGGASGTYEQYF.

As regards this clonotype: A read error may produce the germline difference seen at one junction end. The chain links TRBV4-1 to TRBJ2-3, with no clear D. Germline CDR1 is MGHRA and CDR2 is YSYEKL. The CDR3 is made up of 14 amino acids. The CDR3 coding sequence is TGCGCCAGCAGCCTCGTGAGCCCCACAGATACGAAGTATTTT. Its protein is CASSLVSPTDTKYF.

The V and J genes are TRBV20-1 and TRBJ1-6; D remains ambiguous. This CDR3 region has 12 residues. Germline V gives CDR1 DFQATT, CDR2 SNEGSKA (reference sequence). Deletions cut 0 bases from V and 10 bases from J, with 7 bases between. The CDR3: CSARDWGSPLHF. The DNA of the CDR3 is TGCAGTGCTAGAGATTGGGGATCACCCCTCCACTTT.

The rearrangement joins TRBV12-3 or TRBV12-4 to TRBJ2-2, with D uncertain. The CDR3 contains 14 residues. Trimming pared 6 bases from V and 4 bases from J, leaving 12 bases between. The chain's CDR3 is CASRSHPGTGELFF. The DNA for the CDR3 is TGTGCCAGCAGATCCCACCCGGGCACCGGGGAGCTGTTTTTT.

This clonotype has just a few counts. Written as DNA, the CDR3 is TGTGCCATCAGTGAGACTAAAGAGACCCAGTACTTC. Amino acid sequence: CAISETKETQYF. This chain joins TRBV10-3 and TRBJ2-5; no reliable D call. V was clipped by 2 bases and J by 3 bases, with 4 bases between them. This CDR3 contains 12 residues. Looked up from germline, CDR1 is ENHRY and CDR2 is SYGVKD.

The chain combines TRBV6-5 with TRBJ2-6; D is ambiguous. CDR1 and CDR2 (germline): MNHEY, SVGAGI. V was shortened by 11 bases and J by 1 base, with 12 bases between the two germline ends. The length of the CDR3 is 14 residues. CDR3: CAEAGVSGANVLTF. DNA of the CDR3: TGTGCCGAAGCAGGTGTTTCTGGGGCCAACGTCCTGACTTTC.

This clonotype came up many times. The chain joins TRBV4-1 to TRBJ2-3; D is undetermined. Trimming took 1 base from V and 0 from J, leaving 8 bases between them. Looked up from germline, CDR1 is MGHRA and CDR2 is YSYEKL. This CDR3 spans 15 amino acids. The CDR3 DNA reads as TGCGCCAGCAGCCAAGTTAAGCAAAGCACAGATACGCAGTATTTT. Translation: CASSQVKQSTDTQYF.

This clonotype was seen a handful of times. This chain uses TRBV9 with TRBJ2-3; D is possibly TRBD1 or TRBD2 (5 bases each). This CDR3 has 17 amino acids. V was clipped by 4 bases and J by 0 bases, with 18 bases between them. Per germline, CDR1 SGDLS and CDR2 YYNGEE. The CDR3 here is CASSPRAGTASTDTQYF. The CDR3 coding sequence is TGTGCCAGCAGCCCGAGGGCCGGGACCGCTAGCACAGATACGCAGTATTTT.

In nucleotides, the CDR3 is TGTGCCAGCAGCCAACCAAAGATGCCTACCCAGTACTTC. Its translation is CASSQPKMPTQYF. J is TRBJ2-5 and V is TRBV4-2, with no clear D. CDR1 LGHNA and CDR2 YNFKEQ come from the germline V gene. V dropped 2 bases and J dropped 8 bases, with 12 bases sitting between them. The CDR3 runs to 13 residues.

The table lists this clonotype with a few counts. The J gene is TRBJ2-5, the V gene TRBV20-1; D may be TRBD2 (5 bases). The CDR3 spans 17 residues. V was shortened by 0 bases and J by 5 bases, with 22 bases between the two germline ends. Per germline, CDR1 DFQATT and CDR2 SNEGSKA (reference sequence). CDR3 amino acids: CSARDQTGYYPGETQYF. CDR3 nucleotide sequence: TGCAGTGCTAGAGATCAAACCGGGTACTATCCGGGGGAGACCCAGTACTTC.

CDR3 region: CASSFEGYNEQFF. The CDR3 DNA follows: TGTGCCAGCAGCTTCGAGGGTTACAATGAGCAGTTCTTC. The chain recombines TRBV7-2 with TRBJ2-1, with a possible D match to TRBD2 (5 bases). The CDR3 consists of 13 residues. V dropped 3 bases and J dropped 4 bases, with 7 bases sitting between them. In germline, CDR1 is SGHTA, CDR2 FQGNSA.

This clonotype was picked up a small number of times. The chain joins TRBV7-8 to TRBJ2-5, with D tentatively TRBD1 or TRBD2 (6 bases each). The CDR3 length is 16 residues. Germline V CDR1 and CDR2: SGHVS, FQNEAQ. V was clipped by 5 bases and J by 2 bases, with 18 bases between them. CDR3 nucleotide sequence: TGTGCCAGCAGCCCTACATGGGGGGCTTATCAAGAGACCCAGTACTTC. It yields the protein CASSPTWGAYQETQYF. Using reference TRBV7-8 and TRBJ2-5 for the parts outside the CDR3, the full variable domain is GAGVSQSPRYKVAKRGQDVALRCDPISGHVSLFWYQQALGQGPEFLTYFQNEAQLDKSGLPSDRFFAERPEGSVSTLKIQRTQQEDSAVYLCASSPTWGAYQETQYFGPGTRLLVL.

This clonotype was found many times. At one end the junction does not follow the germline gene, possibly because of a read error. The chain is built from TRBV7-7 and TRBJ1-4, with D unclear. This CDR3 is 13 amino acids long. Germline V gene lookup returns CDR1 SSHAT and CDR2 FNYEAQ (reference sequence). Here the CDR3 DNA reads TGTGCTAGCAGCTTAGCCCAAGATGAAAAACTGTTTTTT. Protein sequence: CASSLAQDEKLFF.

This clonotype has a handful of counts. The CDR3 region is CASSQGGEAFF. The CDR3, as DNA: TGTGCCAGCAGCCAAGGAGGGGAAGCTTTCTTT. This rearrangement joins TRBV3-1 to TRBJ1-1, with D unresolved. Germline V gene data show CDR1 as LGHDT and CDR2 as YNNKEL (reference sequence). The CDR3 loop spans 11 amino acids. V was pared by 1 base and J by 8 bases, with 5 bases between.

This sequence joins TRBV5-1 and TRBJ1-1; 12 bases fit TRBD1. The germline CDR1 and CDR2 sequences are SGHRS and YFSETQ. CDR3 length: 17 residues. V was pared by 2 bases and J by 5 bases, with 10 bases of the junction left unmatched. Written as DNA, the CDR3 is TGCGCCAGCAGCTTCCGGGACAGGGGGCGAAGGGTTACTGAAGCTTTCTTT. Amino acids: CASSFRDRGRRVTEAFF.

CDR3 DNA sequence: TGTGCCACCAGCAGAGTTTACAACTTACGGGCAGCAGACTACGAGCAGTACTTC. Amino acid sequence: CATSRVYNLRAADYEQYF. The chain is built from TRBV15 and TRBJ2-7; D gene ambiguous. The germline V gene has CDR1 LNHNV and CDR2 YYDKDF (reference sequence). Trimming removed 1 base from V and 3 bases from J, with 22 bases in between. The CDR3 is 18 amino acids.

This clonotype occurred a few times. The rearrangement joins TRBV29-1 to TRBJ2-5, with D unresolved. V gave up 4 bases and J gave up 1 base, with 10 bases separating them. Germline lookup yields CDR1 SQVTM and CDR2 ANQGSEA. The CDR3 is 13 residues long. CDR3 protein: CSVVRDPQETQYF. The CDR3 region has the DNA TGCAGCGTTGTGCGAGACCCCCAAGAGACCCAGTACTTC.

This clonotype was counted ten times or more. This sequence joins TRBV4-3 and TRBJ1-5, with D tentatively TRBD1 (5 bases). Trimming stripped 1 base from V and 5 bases from J, with 9 bases between. This CDR3 has 14 residues. The germline V gene has CDR1 LGHNA and CDR2 YSLEER. Here the CDR3 DNA reads TGCGCCAGCAGCCAAGTGTTAGGGGATCAGCCCCAGCATTTT. Amino acid sequence: CASSQVLGDQPQHF.

V gene TRBV6-6 combines with J gene TRBJ1-2; D is possibly TRBD1 (5 bases). From germline, CDR1 is MNHNY and CDR2 SVGAGI (reference sequence). V dropped 7 bases and J dropped 6 bases, with 12 bases sitting between them. The CDR3 has 12 amino acids. This chain's CDR3 is CASISQGDGYTF. CDR3 coding DNA: TGTGCCAGCATTTCCCAGGGAGATGGCTACACCTTC.

The chain combines TRBV2 with TRBJ1-1; maybe TRBD1 (6 bases). Germline V gene lookup returns CDR1 SNHLY and CDR2 FYNNEI. This CDR3 is 11 amino acids long. The V end lost 11 bases, the J end lost 7 bases, and 14 bases lay between the germline ends. The CDR3 coding sequence is TGTGCCGGTAGACAGGAGATTGAAGCTTTCTTT. The encoded protein is CAGRQEIEAFF.

V is TRBV20-1 and J is TRBJ2-7; D might be TRBD2 (7 bases). This CDR3 is built from 16 residues. Per the germline V gene, CDR1 is DFQATT and CDR2 is SNEGSKA (reference sequence). The V end was cut by 2 bases, the J end by 5 bases, with 22 bases between. The CDR3: CSARSETYGGAHEQYF. In nucleotides, the CDR3 is TGCAGTGCTAGATCCGAGACCTATGGGGGGGCCCACGAGCAGTACTTC.

V usage is TRBV5-1 and J usage is TRBJ2-5; no firm D call. The V end lost 1 base, the J end lost 2 bases, and 9 bases lay between the germline ends. The CDR3 loop spans 14 amino acids. Germline V lookup: CDR1 SGHRS, CDR2 YFSETQ. The CDR3 region has the DNA TGCGCCAGCAGCTTGTTTCTTGTACAAGAGACCCAGTACTTC. The encoded protein is CASSLFLVQETQYF. The full variable domain, its missing parts supplied by reference TRBV5-1 and TRBJ2-5, is KAGVTQTPRYLIKTRGQQVTLSCSPISGHRSVSWYQQTPGQGLQFLFEYFSETQRNKGNFPGRFSGRQFSNSRSEMNVSTLELGDSALYLCASSLFLVQETQYFGPGTRLLVL.

The chain uses TRBV19 and TRBJ2-6; 7 bases align to TRBD2. Germline V lookup: CDR1 LNHDA, CDR2 SQIVND (reference sequence). The V and J ends lost 6 bases and 0 bases, in that order; junction bases with no gene match: 11. CDR3 length equals 18 residues. The CDR3: CASSVRGGRISGANVLTF. The CDR3 region has the DNA TGTGCCAGTAGCGTACGCGGGGGACGGATCTCTGGGGCCAACGTCCTGACTTTC.

This chain joins TRBV7-9 and TRBJ1-1; 7 nucleotides line up with TRBD1. After removal of 1 base from V and 5 bases from J, the junction contained 4 bases not matched to a gene. This CDR3 region has 14 residues. Germline CDR1 SEHNR, CDR2 FQNEAQ (reference sequence). The chain's CDR3 is CASSLDRGATEAFF. CDR3 DNA sequence: TGTGCCAGCAGCTTAGACAGGGGAGCGACTGAAGCTTTCTTT.

This clonotype turned up a few times. The chain links TRBV5-1 to TRBJ1-1; D gene ambiguous. The CDR3 consists of 15 residues. Trimming pared 0 bases from V and 1 base from J, leaving 10 bases between. Germline V gives CDR1 SGHRS, CDR2 YFSETQ. The CDR3 here is CASSLDGRSNTEAFF. The CDR3 DNA reads TGCGCCAGCAGCTTGGATGGCAGGTCGAACACTGAAGCTTTCTTT.

This clonotype was seen a few times. The rearrangement uses TRBV6-2 or TRBV6-3 and TRBJ2-7, with a possible D match to TRBD1 (5 bases). CDR1 and CDR2 (germline): MNHEY, SVGEGT. The CDR3 consists of 11 residues. V lost 7 bases and J lost 4, with 8 bases in between. CDR3 loop: CASTPGYEQYV. The DNA of the CDR3 is TGTGCCAGCACCCCAGGGTACGAGCAGTACGTC.